These T cell receptor beta chains were read from a single sample in a study of OX40 agonist ivuxolimab in advanced cancers. Using immunoSEQ multiplex PCR, the repertoire was profiled, and TCRdb retains in-frame clones only, with some absent. The table includes tens of thousands of clones, approximately 80% detected once. The specimen was CD4+ or CD8+ T cells sorted from blood, collected in a trial of the OX40 agonist ivuxolimab. The source is an adult with an advanced solid tumor such as melanoma, head and neck, liver or kidney cancer. Each CDR3 is given with its conserved first and last residue. D genes are given only for firm matches. Size is omitted from some rows. Given values are once, few, many or a class for expanded clones.

>NA|TRBV7-2|TRBJ2-7|15|TRBD1
TGTGCCAGCAGCCAAGGAGGTGAGCAGGGGGACGAGCAGTACTTC
CASSQGGEQGDEQYF
>once|TRBV19|TRBJ1-5|14|TRBD1
TGTGCCAGTAGTAGGACAGGGGGCAATCAGCCCCAGCATTTT
CASSRTGGNQPQHF
>NA|TRBV6-6|TRBJ1-1|14|NA
TGTGCCAGCAGTTACGCGGAGAAGGGAACTGAAGCTTTCTTT
CASSYAEKGTEAFF
>NA|TRBV10-2|TRBJ2-3|12|NA
TGCGCCACTTCGGGAGCCGGAGATACGCAGTATTTT
CATSGAGDTQYF
>NA|TRBV7-3|TRBJ1-1|15|NA
TGTGCCAGCAGCCCCAAGGGGGGGCTGAACACTGAAGCTTTCTTT
CASSPKGGLNTEAFF
>once|TRBV18|TRBJ1-5|15|TRBD1
TGTGCCAGCTCACATGTCAACGACAGGGCACAGCCCCAGCATTTT
CASSHVNDRAQPQHF
>NA|TRBV4-2|TRBJ2-5|16|NA
TGTGCCAGCAGCCGGATGGGCGGGGACGGTCAAGAGACCCAGTACTTC
CASSRMGGDGQETQYF
>NA|TRBV11-2|TRBJ2-7|12|NA
TGTGCCAGCAGCTTTCAATCCTACGAGCAGTACTTC
CASSFQSYEQYF
>NA|TRBV5-6|TRBJ2-1|16|NA
TGTGCCAGCAGCTTGGCCCGAGCCTCCTCCTACAATGAGCAGTTCTTC
CASSLARASSYNEQFF
>NA|TRBV9|TRBJ1-2|15|TRBD1
TGTGCCAGCAGCGTCCCGGGACAGGGTCGGTATGGCTACACCTTC
CASSVPGQGRYGYTF
>NA|TRBV19|TRBJ1-2|14|NA
TGTGCCAGTATGGTGCCAGGTTCCCACTATGGCTACACCTTC
CASMVPGSHYGYTF
>once|TRBV5-1|TRBJ1-2|13|TRBD1
TGCGCCAGCAGCTTTGACAGGGAAACGGACTACACCTTC
CASSFDRETDYTF
>NA|TRBV5-1|TRBJ2-2|19|TRBD2
TGCGCCAGCAGCTTGGTGGGTGCGGGGGGCCACCAGAACACCGGGGAGCTGTTTTTT
CASSLVGAGGHQNTGELFF
>NA|TRBV30|TRBJ1-2|15|NA
TGTGCCTGGAGTGTACTATCCACGGGATCGGGCGGCTACACCTTC
CAWSVLSTGSGGYTF
>NA|TRBV5-1|TRBJ1-1|15|TRBD1
TGCGCCAGCAGCCTCGGGACAGGGGGAATGGGTGAAGCTTTCTTT
CASSLGTGGMGEAFF
>NA|TRBV5-1|TRBJ2-1|14|TRBD2
TGCGCCAGCGGAACTAGCGGGAGTCGCTATGAGCAGTTCTTC
CASGTSGSRYEQFF
>few|TRBV30|TRBJ1-1|12|TRBD1
TGTGCCGGTACGACAGGGGGGTTTGAAGCTTTCTTT
CAGTTGGFEAFF
>NA|TRBV30|TRBJ1-1|13|NA
TGTGCCTGGAGTGCACGGATGGACAGTGAAGCTTTCTTT
CAWSARMDSEAFF
>once|TRBV6-1|TRBJ1-1|18|NA
TGTGCCAGCAGTCAAGGTCGTATCAGGGCCGGGGAGAACACTGAAGCTTTCTTT
CASSQGRIRAGENTEAFF